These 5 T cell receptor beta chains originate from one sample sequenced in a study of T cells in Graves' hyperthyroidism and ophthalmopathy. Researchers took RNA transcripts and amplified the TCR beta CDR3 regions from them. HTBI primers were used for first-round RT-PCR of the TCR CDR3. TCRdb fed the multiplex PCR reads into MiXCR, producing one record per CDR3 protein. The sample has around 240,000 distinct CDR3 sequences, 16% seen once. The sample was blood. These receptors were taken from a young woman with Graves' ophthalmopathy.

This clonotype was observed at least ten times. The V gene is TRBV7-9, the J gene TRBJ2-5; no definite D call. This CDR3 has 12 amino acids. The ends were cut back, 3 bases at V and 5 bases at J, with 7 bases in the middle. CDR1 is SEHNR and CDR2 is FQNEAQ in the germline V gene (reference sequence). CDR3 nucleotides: TGTGCCAGCAGCTTGGGTAGGGAGACCCAGTACTTC. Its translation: CASSLGRETQYF.

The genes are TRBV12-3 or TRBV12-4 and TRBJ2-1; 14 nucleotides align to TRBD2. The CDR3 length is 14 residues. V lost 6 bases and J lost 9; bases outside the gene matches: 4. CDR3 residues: CASRGLAGGGEQFF. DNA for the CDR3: TGTGCCAGCAGAGGACTAGCGGGAGGAGGTGAGCAGTTCTTC.

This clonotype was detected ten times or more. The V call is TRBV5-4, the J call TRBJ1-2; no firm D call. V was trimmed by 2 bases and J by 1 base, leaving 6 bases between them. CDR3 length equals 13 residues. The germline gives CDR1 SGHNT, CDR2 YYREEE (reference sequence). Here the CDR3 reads CASSFDGNYGYTF. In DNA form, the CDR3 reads TGTGCCAGCAGCTTCGACGGTAACTATGGCTACACCTTC. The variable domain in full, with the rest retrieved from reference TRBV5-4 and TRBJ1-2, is ETGVTQSPTHLIKTRGQQVTLRCSSQSGHNTVSWYQQALGQGPQFIFQYYREEENGRGNFPPRFSGLQFPNYSSELNVNALELDDSALYLCASSFDGNYGYTFGSGTRLTVV.

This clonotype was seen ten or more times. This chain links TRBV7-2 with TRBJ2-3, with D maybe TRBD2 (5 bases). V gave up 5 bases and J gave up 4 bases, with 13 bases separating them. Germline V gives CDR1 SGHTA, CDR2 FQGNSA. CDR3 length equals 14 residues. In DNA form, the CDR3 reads TGTGCCAGCAGCACCACTAGGGCCCCAGATACGCAGTATTTT. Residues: CASSTTRAPDTQYF.

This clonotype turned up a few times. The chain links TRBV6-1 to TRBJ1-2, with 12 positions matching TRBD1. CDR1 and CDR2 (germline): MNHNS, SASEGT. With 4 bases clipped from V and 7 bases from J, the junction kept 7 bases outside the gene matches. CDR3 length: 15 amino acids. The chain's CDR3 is CASSGGTGGLGGYTF. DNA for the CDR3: TGTGCCAGCAGTGGGGGGACAGGGGGCCTAGGTGGCTACACCTTC.